The 6 T cell receptor beta chains presented below share a single source sample, sequenced in a study of CD8+CD57+ T cells in acquired aplastic anemia. Only patients with CD8+CD57+ cell expansion on flow cytometry were chosen for sequencing. Using genomic DNA as the template, TCR beta VDJ and CDR3 profiling was carried out. One entry per CDR3 protein results from TCRdb running MiXCR on the reads. This table holds around 190,000 distinct CDR3 sequences, about 44% found once. Sequenced material: sorted CD4+, CD8+, or CD8+CD57+ T cells (not recorded which) from PBMCs. The receptors shown here come from a human donor with aplastic anemia.

The chain has TRBV19 and TRBJ1-2, with unresolved D. The CDR3 consists of 13 residues. V shed 9 bases and J shed 0 bases, with 11 bases lying between them. CDR1 LNHDA and CDR2 SQIVND come from the germline V gene (reference sequence). CDR3 sequence: CASRLATNYGYTF. The CDR3 bases are TGTGCCAGCCGGTTAGCTACTAACTATGGCTACACCTTC.

This clonotype was recorded once. This chain links TRBV5-1 with TRBJ2-2, with 10 bases fitting TRBD1. J lost 5 bases, V lost 4 bases, and 11 bases had no gene match. This CDR3 has 17 amino acids. Germline V gives CDR1 SGHRS, CDR2 YFSETQ. CDR3 bases: TGCGCCAGCAGCATCTACGCCGGGACAGGGGAAACCGGGGAGCTGTTTTTT. It translates to CASSIYAGTGETGELFF.

For this clonotype: Possible read error: a much larger clone is one base away. V usage is TRBV7-9 and J usage is TRBJ1-4; 7 positions agree with TRBD1. This CDR3 region has 15 residues. CDR1 and CDR2 (germline): SEHNR, FQNEAQ (reference sequence). V trimming: 4 bases; J trimming: 7 bases; junction bases outside the gene matches: 9. The CDR3 loop reads CASSSAGGLSEKLFF. The CDR3 DNA follows: TGTGCCAGCAGCTCAGCAGGGGGTTTAAGTGAAAAACTGTTTTTT.

Note on this clonotype: This could be a read error, since a much larger clone is one nucleotide away. CDR3: CASSPGTGTYGFTF. The CDR3 DNA reads TGTGCCAGCAGCCCCGGGACAGGGACCTATGGCTTCACCTTC. The chain recombines TRBV6-1 with TRBJ1-2, with 9 bases that match TRBD1. The germline gives CDR1 MNHNS, CDR2 SASEGT. This CDR3 spans 14 amino acids.

V is TRBV7-9 and J is TRBJ1-2; 9 bases align to TRBD1. Germline V CDR1 and CDR2: SEHNR, FQNEAQ (reference sequence). The ends lost 3 bases at V and 8 bases at J; junction bases unmatched: 7. CDR3 length: 14 residues. CDR3 nucleotides: TGTGCCAGCAGCTTCCTGGACAGGGGTGGAGGCTACACCTTC. Translating gives CASSFLDRGGGYTF.

V is TRBV29-1 and J is TRBJ1-1; 8 nucleotides match TRBD1. The CDR3 is 13 residues long. CDR1 is SQVTM and CDR2 is ANQGSEA in the germline V gene. V trimming: 4 bases; J trimming: 5 bases; junction bases outside the gene matches: 6. As DNA, the CDR3 is TGCAGCGTTGTAGGACAGGGAGGGACTGAAGCTTTCTTT. This codes for CSVVGQGGTEAFF.